This T cell receptor beta chain was found in a study of control samples from healthy donors and cancer patients. Assay used: immunoSEQ multiplex PCR; TCRdb lists only in-frame clones, some missing. In the table there are 75,000 to 95,000 clones, approximately 84% of which are singletons. This clone appeared once. The CDR3 spans 15 residues. Trimming took off 4 bases at V and 7 bases at J, with 20 bases between the two ends. Germline V lookup: CDR1 SGHNT, CDR2 YYREEE (reference sequence). This clonotype originated in an older man with lung cancer. The source material was PBMCs. V gene TRBV5-4 combines with J gene TRBJ1-2; D gene ambiguous. The CDR3 DNA is TGTGCCAGCAGCGTGGCCGGGGTTAATGTGGCTGGCTACACCTTC. Translating gives CASSVAGVNVAGYTF. The whole variable domain, filled in from reference TRBV5-4 and TRBJ1-2, reads ETGVTQSPTHLIKTRGQQVTLRCSSQSGHNTVSWYQQALGQGPQFIFQYYREEENGRGNFPPRFSGLQFPNYSSELNVNALELDDSALYLCASSVAGVNVAGYTFGSGTRLTVV.